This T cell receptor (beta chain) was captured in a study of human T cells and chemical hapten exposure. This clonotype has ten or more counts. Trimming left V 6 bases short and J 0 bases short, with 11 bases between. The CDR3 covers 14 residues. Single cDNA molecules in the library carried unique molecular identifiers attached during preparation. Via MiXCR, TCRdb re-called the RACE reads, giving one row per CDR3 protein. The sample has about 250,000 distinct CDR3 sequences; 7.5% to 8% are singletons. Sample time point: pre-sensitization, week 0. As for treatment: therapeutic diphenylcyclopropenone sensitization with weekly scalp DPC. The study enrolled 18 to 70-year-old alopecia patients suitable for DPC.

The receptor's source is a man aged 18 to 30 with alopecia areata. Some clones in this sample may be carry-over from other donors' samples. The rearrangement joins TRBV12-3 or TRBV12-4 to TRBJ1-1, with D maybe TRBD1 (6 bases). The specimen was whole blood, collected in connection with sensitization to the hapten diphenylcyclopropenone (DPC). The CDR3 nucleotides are TGTGCCAGCAGATTCACAGGGTTGAACACTGAAGCTTTCTTT. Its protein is CASRFTGLNTEAFF.